Listed below are T cell receptor beta chains from one sample, sequenced in a study of T cells after yellow fever vaccination. Via MiXCR, TCRdb re-called the 5' RACE reads, giving one row per CDR3 protein. The sample includes 150,000 to 200,000 distinct CDR3 sequences, about 10% of them seen just once. The input for sequencing was CD8+ T cells sorted from PBMCs, taken 15 days after the yellow fever booster vaccination. The receptors were sampled from a man aged 18 to 35 who received the YFV17D yellow fever vaccine. The CDR3 runs from the conserved cysteine through the conserved F or W. A D gene is named only where the DNA matches it firmly. Only some rows state a clone size, as once, few, many or a class for expanded clones.

j_call v_call d_call clone_size cdr3_aa cdr3_nt
TRBJ1-5 TRBV12-3/TRBV12-4 - - CASSPDQRSQPQHF TGTGCCAGCAGTCCTGACCAGAGGAGTCAGCCCCAGCATTTT
TRBJ2-1 TRBV4-1 - - CASSSYFRDSNEQFF TGCGCCAGCAGCTCCTACTTCCGGGACTCCAATGAGCAGTTCTTC
TRBJ1-2 TRBV3-2 - few CASSYRKGYTF TGTGCCAGCAGCTACCGGAAAGGCTACACCTTC
TRBJ1-1 TRBV4-3 TRBD1 - CASSQDLTGEGTEAFF TGCGCCAGCAGCCAAGATCTGACAGGGGAAGGCACTGAAGCTTTCTTT
TRBJ2-3 TRBV10-3 - few CAISEPGHTDTQYF TGTGCCATCAGTGAGCCGGGACACACAGATACGCAGTATTTT
TRBJ2-5 TRBV5-1 TRBD1 - CASSSRGGPLTQYF TGCGCCAGCAGTTCCCGAGGGGGCCCTTTGACCCAGTACTTC
TRBJ1-1 TRBV25-1 - - CASSSGGPEAFF TGTGCCAGCTCGTCGGGGGGGCCTGAAGCTTTCTTT
TRBJ1-2 TRBV20-1 - - CSASGAAFYGYTF TGCAGTGCTAGCGGAGCAGCTTTCTATGGCTACACCTTC
TRBJ2-3 TRBV6-1 - few CASRTRWEDTQYF TGTGCCAGCAGAACCCGGTGGGAAGATACGCAGTATTTT
TRBJ2-7 TRBV7-2 TRBD2 - CASSLGLAGASAYEQYF TGTGCCAGCAGCCTCGGACTAGCGGGGGCCTCAGCCTACGAGCAGTACTTC
TRBJ2-1 TRBV10-3 TRBD1 few CAIWDRENNEQFF TGTGCCATCTGGGACAGGGAAAACAATGAGCAGTTCTTC
TRBJ2-1 TRBV5-1 TRBD2 - CASSLGYAGDEQFF TGCGCCAGCAGCTTGGGATACGCGGGGGATGAGCAGTTCTTC
TRBJ2-5 TRBV18 - - CAQRGRQETQYF TGTGCCCAGAGGGGCCGCCAAGAGACCCAGTACTTC
TRBJ1-1 TRBV12-5 TRBD1 - CASGPDRGPLNTEAFF TGTGCTAGTGGTCCGGACAGGGGGCCCCTGAACACTGAAGCTTTCTTT
TRBJ2-1 TRBV6-2/TRBV6-3 - - CASSYSHQQFF TGTGCCAGCAGTTACTCCCATCAGCAGTTCTTC
TRBJ2-7 TRBV7-6 - once CASSLGHPERAYEQYF TGTGCCAGCAGCTTAGGCCACCCGGAGAGAGCCTACGAGCAGTACTTC
TRBJ2-1 TRBV10-3 TRBD2 - CAISGTSGGGNEQFF TGTGCCATCAGTGGGACTAGCGGGGGAGGGAATGAGCAGTTCTTC
TRBJ2-5 TRBV6-6 - - CASSSGFETQYF TGTGCCAGCAGCTCAGGGTTCGAGACCCAGTACTTC
TRBJ2-5 TRBV7-6 TRBD2 once CASSSPGGGAPQETQYF TGTGCCAGCAGCTCCCCCGGGGGGGGAGCTCCTCAAGAGACCCAGTACTTC
TRBJ2-5 TRBV9 TRBD1 few CASSVGAGGAGETQYF TGTGCCAGCAGCGTAGGGGCAGGGGGCGCCGGGGAGACCCAGTACTTC
TRBJ1-3 TRBV12-3/TRBV12-4 - - CASSLRQISGNTIYF TGTGCCAGCAGTTTACGGCAGATCTCTGGAAACACCATATATTTT
TRBJ2-2 TRBV6-2/TRBV6-3 - - CASSYSTYGDTGELFF TGTGCCAGCAGTTACTCGACTTATGGGGACACCGGGGAGCTGTTTTTT
TRBJ1-1 TRBV5-1 - - CASSRNREAFF TGCGCCAGCAGCCGTAATCGCGAAGCTTTCTTT
TRBJ2-1 TRBV5-1 - many CASSLLPKSYNEQFF TGCGCCAGCAGCTTGCTACCCAAATCCTACAATGAGCAGTTCTTC
TRBJ1-3 TRBV4-2 - - CASSQGGFSGNTIYF TGTGCCAGCAGCCAGGGGGGGTTCTCTGGAAACACCATATATTTT
TRBJ1-5 TRBV12-3/TRBV12-4 TRBD1 few CASSPYRGIEPQHF TGTGCCAGCAGTCCCTACAGGGGAATTGAGCCCCAGCATTTT
TRBJ2-5 TRBV12-3/TRBV12-4 - few CASSSPDREGETQYF TGTGCCAGCAGTTCCCCCGACAGGGAGGGAGAGACCCAGTACTTC
TRBJ2-3 TRBV6-2/TRBV6-3 TRBD1 few CASRIYRDRGRDTQYF TGTGCCAGCAGGATCTACCGGGACAGGGGTAGAGATACGCAGTATTTT
TRBJ1-2 TRBV5-4 TRBD1 few CASSRWDSSFDGYTF TGTGCCAGCAGCCGCTGGGACAGCTCCTTCGATGGCTACACCTTC
TRBJ2-2 TRBV4-3 - few CASSPFEQGPGELFF TGCGCCAGCAGCCCGTTCGAACAAGGGCCCGGGGAGCTGTTTTTT
TRBJ1-5 TRBV7-6 - many CASGGLNQPQHF TGTGCCAGCGGGGGGCTCAATCAGCCCCAGCATTTT
TRBJ2-2 TRBV10-2 TRBD2 - CASSAGGNTGELFF TGCGCCAGCAGCGCGGGGGGGAACACCGGGGAGCTGTTTTTT
TRBJ2-7 TRBV7-9 TRBD2 few CASSLSAGVAYEQYF TGTGCCAGCAGCTTAAGCGCGGGGGTAGCCTACGAGCAGTACTTC
TRBJ1-2 TRBV29-1 - - CSVPGRGYGYTF TGCAGCGTTCCTGGCAGGGGCTATGGCTACACCTTC
TRBJ2-6 TRBV11-2 - many CASSLAGVHVLTF TGTGCCAGCAGCTTAGCAGGGGTGCACGTCCTGACTTTC
TRBJ2-2 TRBV7-6 - many CASSLATGPAGELFF TGTGCCAGCAGCTTAGCTACAGGGCCCGCCGGGGAGCTGTTTTTT
TRBJ1-4 TRBV28 - - CASSFDTGREGEKLFF TGTGCCAGCAGTTTTGATACGGGACGGGAGGGGGAAAAACTGTTTTTT
TRBJ2-3 TRBV9 TRBD1 many CASSVGTGGVDTQYF TGTGCCAGCAGCGTAGGGACAGGGGGCGTTGATACGCAGTATTTT
TRBJ2-6 TRBV7-9 TRBD1 few CASSSVGTGAFGANVLTF TGTGCCAGCAGCTCAGTAGGGACAGGGGCCTTTGGGGCCAACGTCCTGACTTTC
TRBJ1-2 TRBV5-5 TRBD1 - CASSDGTGPQYGYTF TGTGCCAGCAGCGACGGGACAGGCCCTCAGTATGGCTACACCTTC
TRBJ2-5 TRBV9 TRBD2 few CASRPGLLGEETQYF TGTGCCAGCAGACCGGGACTACTCGGCGAAGAGACCCAGTACTTC
TRBJ2-2 TRBV20-1 - few CSARTSRNSNTGELFF TGCAGTGCTAGAACGTCCCGGAACTCTAACACCGGGGAGCTGTTTTTT
TRBJ2-6 TRBV11-3 - - CASSSLTDAGANVLTF TGTGCCAGCAGCTCCCTGACAGATGCTGGGGCCAACGTCCTGACTTTC
TRBJ2-5 TRBV5-1 TRBD2 - CASSLDGRWLAGGKETQYF TGCGCCAGCAGCTTGGATGGCAGGTGGCTAGCGGGGGGTAAAGAGACCCAGTACTTC
TRBJ2-5 TRBV23-1 - few CASSHRRGGQETQYF TGCGCCAGCAGTCACCGGAGAGGGGGCCAAGAGACCCAGTACTTC
TRBJ2-7 TRBV5-1 - - CASSLGYNQAYEQYF TGCGCCAGCAGCCTGGGGTATAACCAAGCTTACGAGCAGTACTTC
TRBJ1-1 TRBV3-1 - few CASSRYPAGVSNTEAFF TGTGCCAGCAGCCGTTACCCAGCGGGAGTATCGAACACTGAAGCTTTCTTT
TRBJ1-2 TRBV6-6 - once CASSRNPDRIFAYGYTF TGTGCCAGCAGCCGCAACCCCGACAGGATATTTGCGTATGGCTACACCTTC
TRBJ2-2 TRBV27 TRBD1 few CASSPSLGQGFTGELFF TGTGCCAGCAGTCCCAGCCTCGGACAGGGGTTCACCGGGGAGCTGTTTTTT
TRBJ2-1 TRBV15 TRBD2 - CATSRDVSGPPGNEQFF TGTGCCACCAGCAGAGATGTTAGCGGGCCGCCGGGAAATGAGCAGTTCTTC
TRBJ1-1 TRBV6-2/TRBV6-3 - - CASSYEPRITEAFF TGTGCCAGCAGTTACGAGCCACGGATCACTGAAGCTTTCTTT
TRBJ2-2 TRBV20-1 TRBD2 few CSANNLETSSANTGELFF TGCAGTGCCAATAACCTTGAGACTAGCAGCGCGAACACCGGGGAGCTGTTTTTT
TRBJ1-3 TRBV6-6 - - CASSYGQGSGNTIYF TGTGCCAGCAGTTACGGGCAGGGGAGTGGAAACACCATATATTTT
TRBJ1-1 TRBV30 TRBD1 - CAWNPGTGELDTEAFF TGTGCCTGGAACCCCGGGACAGGGGAGTTGGACACTGAAGCTTTCTTT
TRBJ2-2 TRBV6-5 TRBD2 - CASSETPGLAVLANTGELFF TGTGCCAGCAGCGAAACTCCGGGACTAGCGGTTCTCGCGAACACCGGGGAGCTGTTTTTT
TRBJ2-3 TRBV7-9 - - CASSTTRADSSTDTQYF TGTGCCAGCAGCACCACCCGGGCAGACTCTAGCACAGATACGCAGTATTTT
TRBJ2-7 TRBV11-2 TRBD2 few CASSGTSGRSSYEQYF TGTGCCAGCAGCGGGACTAGCGGAAGGAGCTCCTACGAGCAGTACTTC
TRBJ2-1 TRBV4-1 TRBD2 many CASSPFGGADNEQFF TGCGCCAGCAGCCCATTCGGGGGGGCCGACAATGAGCAGTTCTTC
TRBJ1-1 TRBV20-1 - - CSAQQGRGFTGCDTEAFF TGCAGTGCCCAACAGGGTAGGGGTTTTACAGGGTGTGACACTGAAGCTTTCTTT
TRBJ1-2 TRBV7-9 - - CASSWAAAAAEGGYTF TGTGCCAGCAGCTGGGCGGCGGCAGCGGCCGAGGGTGGCTACACCTTC